These 8 T cell receptor beta chains share one sample of origin, sequenced in a study of T-cell reconstitution after alpha-beta-depleted transplantation in children. As it was prepared, the TCRbeta library received unique molecular identifiers. TCRdb reprocessed the PCR reads with MiXCR, giving one entry per CDR3 protein. This table has about 110,000 distinct CDR3 sequences, 9% to 12% appearing once. The source material was PBMCs from the stem cell graft donor, sampled from the stem cell graft. The receptors were sampled from a human donor who donated a stem cell graft to a child with acute lymphoblastic leukemia.

The table lists this clonotype with many counts. The V and J genes are TRBV6-2 or TRBV6-3 and TRBJ2-6; 11 bases align to TRBD1. There are 20 residues in the CDR3. Trimming at V came to 0 bases and at J to 0 bases, leaving 7 bases not matched to a gene. From germline, CDR1 is MNHEY and CDR2 SVGEGT. The DNA for the CDR3 is TGTGCCAGCAGTTACTCCGTCGGACAGGGGGCAAGCTCTGGGGCCAACGTCCTGACTTTC. This encodes CASSYSVGQGASSGANVLTF.

V usage is TRBV6-1 and J usage is TRBJ2-2; D perhaps matches TRBD1 (5 bases). The CDR3 is made up of 14 amino acids. Trimming pared 6 bases from V and 1 base from J, leaving 9 bases between. Germline V gene lookup returns CDR1 MNHNS and CDR2 SASEGT. CDR3 bases: TGTGCCAGCAGAGGGGCCATGAACACCGGGGAGCTGTTTTTT. It specifies CASRGAMNTGELFF.

This clonotype was counted many times. The V and J genes are TRBV7-2 and TRBJ1-2; 7 bases map to TRBD1. The CDR3 runs to 15 residues. From germline, CDR1 is SGHTA and CDR2 FQGNSA. V lost 5 bases to trimming and J lost 1 base; unmatched junction nucleotides: 7. The CDR3 DNA reads TGTGCCAGCAGCACAAGTCAGGGGGGTAACTATGGCTACACCTTC. This codes for CASSTSQGGNYGYTF.

Ten or more counts support this clonotype. The chain carries TRBV20-1 and TRBJ2-6, with D unresolved. The V end was cut by 4 bases, the J end by 0 bases, with 1 base between. CDR3 length: 12 residues. Germline CDR1 is DFQATT and CDR2 is SNEGSKA (reference sequence). The CDR3 spells CSAISGANVLTF. The CDR3 DNA reads TGCAGTGCTATCTCTGGGGCCAACGTCCTGACTTTC.

This sequence joins TRBV19 and TRBJ1-1; D is uncertain. The V end lost 10 bases, the J end lost 0 bases, and 12 bases lay between the germline ends. Germline V gene sequence: CDR1 LNHDA, CDR2 SQIVND (reference sequence). The CDR3 runs to 13 residues. The CDR3 is CATGRLMNTEAFF. CDR3 bases: TGTGCCACTGGACGGCTCATGAACACTGAAGCTTTCTTT.

This clonotype was observed many times. V gene TRBV28 combines with J gene TRBJ2-7, with 11 bases fitting TRBD1. The length of the CDR3 is 14 residues. The V segment lost 6 bases and the J segment 3 bases; nucleotides outside the gene matches: 4. Per the germline V gene, CDR1 is MDHEN and CDR2 is SYDVKM. For the CDR3, the DNA is TGTGCCAGCAGCCTCGGGACAGGGGGCTACGAGCAGTACTTC. This codes for CASSLGTGGYEQYF.

The gene calls are TRBV5-4 and TRBJ1-1; the D gene is possibly TRBD1 (5 bases). CDR1 is SGHNT and CDR2 is YYREEE in the germline V gene (reference sequence). V gave up 0 bases and J gave up 0 bases, with 9 bases separating them. CDR3 size: 15 residues. CDR3 amino acids: CASSLAMGVNTEAFF. The CDR3 DNA reads TGTGCCAGCAGCTTGGCAATGGGGGTGAACACTGAAGCTTTCTTT.

The table lists this clonotype with many counts. The rearrangement links TRBV5-1 to TRBJ1-5; D not certain. The CDR3 totals 10 residues. Per the germline V gene, CDR1 is SGHRS and CDR2 is YFSETQ. Deletions cut 10 bases from V and 3 bases from J, with 5 bases between. CDR3 sequence: CARINQPQHF. In DNA form, the CDR3 reads TGCGCCCGTATCAATCAGCCCCAGCATTTT.